This T cell receptor (beta chain) was sequenced during a study of beta chain features in type 1 diabetes. Study-level findings and limits: A closer apparent resemblance between naive, central memory and Treg TCRB repertoires was seen in patients than in healthy donors. There was a moderate but significant shortening of TCRB CDR3s in all four CD4+ subsets of Type 1 diabetes patients.

For this clone: The antigen is undetermined.

The CDR3 totals 14 residues. Between the trimmed V and J ends, which lost 3 bases and 4 bases, there was a span of 12 bases. Germline V lookup: CDR1 SGHTA, CDR2 FQGNSA. Isolated RNA was reverse transcribed in full, so expressed TCRB transcripts were sequenced. Method: immunoSEQ multiplex PCR; TCRdb's copy keeps in-frame clones and lacks some. The sample comprises about 160,000 clones, 10% of which are singletons, and 0.4% to 0.55% rests with the top ten. The genes are TRBV7-2 and TRBJ1-1; TRBD1 is a possible D gene (6 bases). This clonotype originated in a man aged 30 to 45 with type 1 diabetes. Source material: central memory CD4+ T cells from blood. The CDR3, as DNA: TGTGCCAGCAGCTTGCAGGGGTACAGCACTGAAGCTTTCTTT. It yields the protein CASSLQGYSTEAFF.